The next 3 T cell receptor beta chains were all read from a single sample in a study of neurological immune-mediated disorders. TCRdb passed the 5' RACE reads through MiXCR, listing each CDR3 protein once. Altogether approximately 16,000 distinct CDR3 sequences are present, roughly 10% being singletons, with the ten largest covering approximately 40%. Sequencing used CD8+ T cells from blood. These receptors were collected from a man over 45 in good health.

This clonotype came up a few times. This chain connects TRBV5-6 to TRBJ1-1; 7 bases are a match to TRBD1. The CDR3 loop spans 12 amino acids. Germline CDR1 is SGHDT and CDR2 is YYEEEE. With 4 bases clipped from V and 3 bases from J, the junction kept 0 bases outside the gene matches. This CDR3 is CASSQGDTEAFF. The CDR3 region has the DNA TGTGCCAGCAGCCAGGGGGACACTGAAGCTTTCTTT.

This clonotype was counted ten times or more. The genes are TRBV11-2 and TRBJ2-1; the D is unclear. Per the germline V gene, CDR1 is SGHAT and CDR2 is FQNNGV. CDR3 length: 16 residues. Trimming pared 4 bases from V and 0 bases from J, leaving 13 bases between. CDR3 bases: TGTGCCAGCAGCTATTCCACACTGAGCTCCTACAATGAGCAGTTCTTC. Residues: CASSYSTLSSYNEQFF.

This clonotype has a count of ten or more. V and J are TRBV11-2 and TRBJ2-3, with D unresolved. This CDR3 has 12 amino acids. The V gene's germline CDR1 is SGHAT and CDR2 FQNNGV. V lost 8 bases to trimming and J lost 3 bases, with 9 bases between them. The CDR3 here is CASGERTDTQYF. Here the CDR3 DNA reads TGTGCCAGCGGGGAACGGACAGATACGCAGTATTTT.